This TCR beta chain was recovered during a study of low-dose radiotherapy and immunotherapy resistance in tumors. Whole-study context: Patients took 300 mg oral aspirin daily for four cycles from cycle 1 day 1.

The sample holds a few counts of this clonotype. V lost 0 bases to trimming and J lost 7 bases, with 21 bases between them. The length of the CDR3 is 17 residues. CDR1 and CDR2 (germline): SGHTA, FQGNSA. First-strand cDNA used TRAV- and TRBV-specific primers, covering alpha and beta chains. TCR amplification involved 20 PCR cycles with a constant-region primer and V-primer adapter. It was by in vitro transcription that isolated mRNA was amplified. TCRdb redid the calling of the reads with MiXCR, one entry per CDR3 protein. The table records under 95,000 distinct CDR3 sequences, about 17% of them present only once. Time point defined: after trial treatment. Treatment specified: LDRT plus nivolumab, ipilimumab, low-dose cyclophosphamide and aspirin (RACIN trial).

The sequence was collected from a male donor with prostate cancer. The chain is built from TRBV7-2 and TRBJ1-1; maybe TRBD1 (6 bases). The sample was PBMCs, taken after low-dose radiotherapy plus immunotherapy. CDR3 region: CASSLAIGGGGGGEAFF. In nucleotides, the CDR3 is TGTGCCAGCAGCTTAGCGATCGGGGGCGGCGGGGGGGGTGAAGCTTTCTTT.